Below, 30 T cell receptor beta chains from the same sample are listed, as sequenced in a study of blood T cells in healthy people across ages. For the second PCR, which ran for roughly 7 to 11 cycles, a sample-barcoded 5' primer and a J-beta primer mix were used. One entry per CDR3 protein results from TCRdb running MiXCR on the 5' RACE reads. Seen here are about 1,400,000 distinct CDR3 sequences, around 55% observed once, and the top ten hold roughly 7%. The sequencing input was blood. Receptors were obtained from a man between 18 and 35 years old in good health.

This clonotype occurred a few times. The chain joins TRBV4-2 to TRBJ2-5; D is possibly TRBD1 or TRBD2 (5 bases each). Trimming took 2 bases from V and 3 from J, leaving 25 bases between them. The germline gives CDR1 LGHNA, CDR2 YNFKEQ. This CDR3 has 19 residues. CDR3 amino acids: CASSQSFRDGLRSEETQYF. The CDR3 DNA follows: TGTGCCAGCAGCCAATCCTTCCGGGACGGACTTCGGAGTGAAGAGACCCAGTACTTC.

This clonotype was found a few times. V is TRBV14 and J is TRBJ1-2, with a possible D match to TRBD1 (5 bases). Per germline, CDR1 SGHDN and CDR2 FVKESK. This CDR3 comprises 17 residues. Trimming removed 3 bases at V and 0 bases at J, with 17 bases between. Here the CDR3 DNA reads TGTGCCAGCAGCCATTATCCTGGGGCGCAAACTAACTATGGCTACACCTTC. It is translated as CASSHYPGAQTNYGYTF.

This clonotype was found a few times. V and J are TRBV20-1 and TRBJ1-6; no clear D gene. V was shortened by 0 bases and J by 10 bases, with 16 bases between the two germline ends. The germline gives CDR1 DFQATT, CDR2 SNEGSKA (reference sequence). The CDR3 totals 15 residues. The CDR3 reads CSARDGWERGSPLHF. CDR3 sequence (DNA): TGCAGTGCTAGAGATGGCTGGGAGCGAGGCTCACCCCTCCACTTT.

The chain carries TRBV4-1 and TRBJ2-2; perhaps TRBD1 as D (6 bases). Germline CDR1 and CDR2: MGHRA and YSYEKL. The length of the CDR3 is 15 residues. Between the trimmed V and J ends, which lost 2 bases and 6 bases, there was a span of 13 bases. The CDR3 here is CASSQFTTGPGELFF. In nucleotides, the CDR3 is TGCGCCAGCAGCCAATTCACAACAGGGCCCGGGGAGCTGTTTTTT.

The chain uses TRBV7-9 and TRBJ2-1; D is ambiguous. The CDR3 spans 14 residues. Trimming took 4 bases from V and 7 from J, leaving 14 bases between them. Per the germline V gene, CDR1 is SEHNR and CDR2 is FQNEAQ (reference sequence). Written as DNA, the CDR3 is TGTGCCAGCAGCTCCTGGGCCCAGGCGAATGAGCAGTTCTTC. It specifies CASSSWAQANEQFF.

This clonotype was counted only a few times. The gene calls are TRBV6-4 and TRBJ2-2, with TRBD1 as a possible D gene (5 bases). Between the trimmed V and J ends, which lost 5 bases and 4 bases, there was a span of 11 bases. The CDR3 runs to 14 residues. The germline gives CDR1 MRHNA, CDR2 SNTAGT. CDR3 sequence: CASSSDSFTGELFF. The CDR3 coding sequence is TGTGCCAGCAGTTCCGACAGCTTCACCGGGGAGCTGTTTTTT.

The chain joins TRBV4-3 to TRBJ2-7, with D unresolved. V was cut by 0 bases and J by 1 base, with 13 bases left in between. CDR1 and CDR2 (germline): LGHNA, YSLEER. The CDR3 consists of 16 residues. CDR3: CASSQDAETSSYEQYF. The CDR3 DNA follows: TGCGCCAGCAGCCAAGATGCTGAGACTTCTTCCTACGAGCAGTACTTC.

The chain joins TRBV2 to TRBJ1-2; 8 bases align to TRBD1. The junction had 8 bases not matched to a gene; V was cut back by 8 bases and J by 3 bases. The CDR3 loop spans 14 amino acids. The germline V gene has CDR1 SNHLY and CDR2 FYNNEI. The CDR3 spells CASLRTGKDYGYTF. For the CDR3, the DNA is TGTGCCAGCCTAAGGACAGGGAAAGACTATGGCTACACCTTC.

J is TRBJ2-6 and V is TRBV2, with a weak D call TRBD2 (5 bases). Trimming took 4 bases from V and 5 from J, leaving 9 bases between them. This CDR3 is 14 amino acids long. CDR1 and CDR2 (germline): SNHLY, FYNNEI. This CDR3 is CASSAEERANVLTF. Written as DNA, the CDR3 is TGTGCCAGCAGTGCGGAGGAGCGGGCCAACGTCCTGACTTTC.

CDR3 sequence: CAWSVLGHLSYEQYF. In DNA form, the CDR3 reads TGTGCCTGGAGTGTACTGGGACACCTCTCCTACGAGCAGTACTTC. The chain has TRBV30 and TRBJ2-7; maybe TRBD1 (6 bases). Trimming cost V 0 bases and J 0 bases, with 12 bases left between them. Germline V gene lookup returns CDR1 GTSNPN and CDR2 SVGIG (reference sequence). The CDR3 extends over 15 amino acids.

This clonotype appeared a few times. The chain links TRBV10-3 to TRBJ2-3; the D gene is possibly TRBD2 (6 bases). This CDR3 is built from 14 residues. Germline V gives CDR1 ENHRY, CDR2 SYGVKD. Trimming removed 7 bases from V and 0 bases from J, with 11 bases in between. The CDR3 DNA sequence: TGTGCCATCACCCGGGACTTGAGCACAGATACGCAGTATTTT. Protein: CAITRDLSTDTQYF.

The chain is built from TRBV12-3 or TRBV12-4 and TRBJ1-5; D is uncertain. The V end was cut by 4 bases, the J end by 6 bases, with 7 bases between. This CDR3 comprises 12 residues. CDR3 sequence: CASSSRFQPQHF. CDR3 sequence (DNA): TGTGCCAGCAGTTCCCGGTTTCAGCCCCAGCATTTT.

The chain links TRBV7-9 to TRBJ2-6; 7 nucleotides match TRBD1. This CDR3 is built from 18 residues. CDR1 and CDR2 from the germline V gene are SEHNR and FQNEAQ (reference sequence). The trim removed 4 bases at V and 0 bases at J, leaving 9 bases unmatched. CDR3 sequence reads: CASSSLPGQSSGANVLTF. In DNA, the CDR3 is TGTGCCAGCAGCTCTTTGCCGGGACAGTCCTCTGGGGCCAACGTCCTGACTTTC.

This clonotype was observed a few times. The chain carries TRBV25-1 and TRBJ2-3, with D uncertain. The germline CDR1 and CDR2 sequences are MGHDK and SYGVNS. V was clipped by 1 base and J by 2 bases, with 7 bases between them. The CDR3 runs 14 residues. This CDR3 is CASSESTVTDTQYF. Written as DNA, the CDR3 is TGTGCCAGCAGTGAATCTACTGTCACAGATACGCAGTATTTT.

The rearrangement joins TRBV25-1 to TRBJ2-3; D call uncertain. CDR1 MGHDK and CDR2 SYGVNS come from the germline V gene. The CDR3 is 14 residues long. Trimming shortened V by 3 bases and J by 0 bases, and 7 bases separated the two germline ends. In DNA, the CDR3 is TGTGCCAGCAGTGATCCCGAAAGCACAGATACGCAGTATTTT. Translated, it gives CASSDPESTDTQYF.

The V call is TRBV20-1, the J call TRBJ1-1; D call uncertain. Between the trimmed V and J ends, which lost 6 bases and 7 bases, there was a span of 21 bases. This CDR3 has 14 amino acids. Per germline, CDR1 DFQATT and CDR2 SNEGSKA (reference sequence). The DNA for the CDR3 is TGCAGTGCCTTCCGGCAGGTGGGGTCGGATGAAGCTTTCTTT. Translated: CSAFRQVGSDEAFF.

This clonotype was observed a handful of times. The V call is TRBV4-1, the J call TRBJ2-7, with 9 bases identical to TRBD1. Germline V gene sequence: CDR1 MGHRA, CDR2 YSYEKL. V was clipped by 3 bases and J by 7 bases; unmatched bases: 4. This CDR3 has 13 amino acids. The CDR3 bases are TGCGCCAGCAGCCAGGGGACAGGGCGAGAGCAGTACTTC. Amino acid sequence: CASSQGTGREQYF.

This chain joins TRBV7-8 and TRBJ2-7; D is uncertain. There are 14 residues in the CDR3. Trimming removed 2 bases from V and 6 bases from J, with 14 bases in between. The germline CDR1 and CDR2 sequences are SGHVS and FQNEAQ. In DNA form, the CDR3 reads TGTGCCAGCAGCTTACCGGGCACTAACTGCGAGCAGTACTTC. This gives the protein CASSLPGTNCEQYF. The entire variable domain, with the rest obtained from reference TRBV7-8 and TRBJ2-7, is as follows: GAGVSQSPRYKVAKRGQDVALRCDPISGHVSLFWYQQALGQGPEFLTYFQNEAQLDKSGLPSDRFFAERPEGSVSTLKIQRTQQEDSAVYLCASSLPGTNCEQYFGPGTRLTVT.

This chain connects TRBV4-1 to TRBJ2-2; D is tentatively TRBD1 or TRBD2 (7 bases each). Germline CDR1 is MGHRA and CDR2 is YSYEKL. This CDR3 is 15 amino acids long. V dropped 3 bases and J dropped 6 bases, with 14 bases sitting between them. The chain's CDR3 is CASSQAPGGAGELFF. The CDR3 DNA reads TGCGCCAGCAGCCAGGCTCCAGGGGGGGCCGGGGAGCTGTTTTTT.

This clonotype was seen a single time. The chain uses TRBV7-2 and TRBJ1-2; D gene unclear. From germline, CDR1 is SGHTA and CDR2 FQGNSA. This CDR3 comprises 16 residues. Trimming cost V 1 base and J 0 bases, with 12 bases left between them. The CDR3 DNA reads as TGTGCCAGCAGCTTAGGGCCGAACCTAGCTAACTATGGCTACACCTTC. Translation: CASSLGPNLANYGYTF. Full variable domain (outside the CDR3, taken from reference TRBV7-2 and TRBJ1-2): GAGVSQSPSNKVTEKGKDVELRCDPISGHTALYWYRQSLGQGLEFLIYFQGNSAPDKSGLPSDRFSAERTGGSVSTLTIQRTQQEDSAVYLCASSLGPNLANYGYTFGSGTRLTVV.

The chain couples TRBV25-1 to TRBJ2-5, with D unresolved. The J call may be mistaken, given a closer DNA end match to TRBJ2-7. The CDR3 totals 12 residues. Looked up from germline, CDR1 is MGHDK and CDR2 is SYGVNS. DNA of the CDR3: TGTGCCAGCAGCCCCGTGGCGTCCGAGCAGTACTTC. This codes for CASSPVASEQYF.

The genes are TRBV5-1 and TRBJ2-3; TRBD2 aligns across 8 bases. The trim removed 6 bases at V and 4 bases at J, leaving 13 bases unmatched. This CDR3 has 16 residues. CDR1 is SGHRS, CDR2 YFSETQ, per germline. CDR3 in amino acids: CASTLPNGGASDTQYF. The CDR3 DNA follows: TGCGCCAGCACGCTTCCGAACGGGGGGGCGTCAGATACGCAGTATTTT.

This clonotype has ten or more counts. The chain is built from TRBV12-3 or TRBV12-4 and TRBJ2-7; D call uncertain. Trimming cost V 8 bases and J 0 bases, with 11 bases left between them. This CDR3 region has 13 residues. The CDR3 loop is CASRPGGSYEQYF. The DNA of the CDR3 is TGTGCCAGCCGCCCTGGCGGCTCCTACGAGCAGTACTTC.

This chain connects TRBV6-6 to TRBJ1-2; 7 bases are shared with TRBD1. This CDR3 is built from 13 residues. The ends lost 7 bases at V and 4 bases at J; junction bases unmatched: 6. Germline assignment: CDR1 MNHNY and CDR2 SVGAGI (reference sequence). In DNA form, the CDR3 reads TGTGCCAGCACCGACGACAGGGCCTATGGCTACACCTTC. It is translated as CASTDDRAYGYTF.

J is TRBJ2-5 and V is TRBV5-1; perhaps TRBD1 as D (6 bases). The germline V gene encodes CDR1 SGHRS and CDR2 YFSETQ. The CDR3 loop spans 15 amino acids. The germline V and J ends were trimmed by 3 bases and 1 base, with 13 bases remaining between them. The CDR3 loop reads CASSWTEGIQETQYF. Written as DNA, the CDR3 is TGCGCCAGCAGCTGGACAGAGGGGATCCAAGAGACCCAGTACTTC.

The sample holds many counts of this clonotype. V gene TRBV29-1 combines with J gene TRBJ2-5; 7 bases agree with TRBD1. Germline V gene data show CDR1 as SQVTM and CDR2 as ANQGSEA. After removal of 6 bases from V and 1 base from J, the junction contained 5 bases not matched to a gene. The CDR3 covers 13 residues. CDR3 region: CSVRQGSQETQYF. In DNA, the CDR3 is TGCAGCGTACGACAGGGATCCCAAGAGACCCAGTACTTC.

V is TRBV2 and J is TRBJ2-7; D might be TRBD1 or TRBD2, each matching 5 bases. Germline CDR1 is SNHLY and CDR2 is FYNNEI. Trimming left V 5 bases short and J 0 bases short, with 11 bases between. The CDR3 totals 14 residues. CDR3 in amino acids: CASSTGTYSYEQYF. CDR3 coding DNA: TGTGCCAGCAGTACCGGGACGTACTCCTACGAGCAGTACTTC. Full variable domain (outside the CDR3, taken from reference TRBV2 and TRBJ2-7): EPEVTQTPSHQVTQMGQEVILRCVPISNHLYFYWYRQILGQKVEFLVSFYNNEISEKSEIFDDQFSVERPDGSNFTLKIRSTKLEDSAMYFCASSTGTYSYEQYFGPGTRLTVT.

The CDR3: CASTWSNHEQYF. In nucleotides, the CDR3 is TGTGCCAGCACGTGGAGCAACCACGAGCAGTACTTC. The V gene is TRBV28, the J gene TRBJ2-7; D remains ambiguous. The V and J ends lost 7 bases and 5 bases respectively, with 12 bases between them. The germline V gene has CDR1 MDHEN and CDR2 SYDVKM. The CDR3 length is 12 residues.

The chain joins TRBV27 to TRBJ2-1; the D call may be TRBD1 or TRBD2 (6 bases each). Per germline, CDR1 MNHEY and CDR2 SMNVEV (reference sequence). V lost 5 bases and J lost 6, with 14 bases in between. The CDR3 loop spans 14 amino acids. The CDR3 reads CASSNEGGTNEQFF. CDR3 sequence (DNA): TGTGCCAGCAGTAATGAGGGGGGCACCAATGAGCAGTTCTTC.

This sequence joins TRBV6-4 and TRBJ2-3; 7 positions match TRBD1. CDR3 size: 15 residues. V gave up 9 bases and J gave up 3 bases; unmatched junction bases: 12. Germline assignment: CDR1 MRHNA and CDR2 SNTAGT. The CDR3 bases are TGTGCCAGGCAACCTGACAGGGATACGACAGATACGCAGTATTTT. Its protein is CARQPDRDTTDTQYF.